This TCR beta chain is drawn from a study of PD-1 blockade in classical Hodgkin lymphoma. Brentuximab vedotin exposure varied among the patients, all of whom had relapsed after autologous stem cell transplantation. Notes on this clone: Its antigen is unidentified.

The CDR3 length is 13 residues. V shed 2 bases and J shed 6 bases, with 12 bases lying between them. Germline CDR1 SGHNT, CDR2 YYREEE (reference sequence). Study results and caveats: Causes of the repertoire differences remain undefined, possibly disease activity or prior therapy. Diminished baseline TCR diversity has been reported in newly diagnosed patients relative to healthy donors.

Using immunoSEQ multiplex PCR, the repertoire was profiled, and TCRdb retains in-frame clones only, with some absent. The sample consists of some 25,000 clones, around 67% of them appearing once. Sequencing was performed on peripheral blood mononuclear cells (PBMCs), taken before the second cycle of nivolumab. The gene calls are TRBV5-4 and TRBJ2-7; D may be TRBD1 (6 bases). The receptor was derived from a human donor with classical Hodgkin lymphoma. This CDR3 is CASSFSRGSEQYF. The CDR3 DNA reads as TGTGCCAGCAGCTTCTCCAGGGGAAGCGAGCAGTACTTC.